Listed below are T cell receptor beta chains from one sample, sequenced in a study of T-cell reconstitution after alpha-beta-depleted transplantation in children. TCRdb re-called the PCR reads with MiXCR, one entry per CDR3 protein. The sample contains 750,000 to 950,000 distinct CDR3 sequences, around 15% of which appear only once. The starting material was PBMCs, mostly from graft donor cells, obtained 360 days after TCRalphabeta/CD19-depleted stem cell transplant. The receptors come from a male patient aged 10 to 17 who had a stem cell transplant for acute lymphoblastic leukemia, so the T cells may come from the graft donor. Each CDR3 is given with its conserved first and last residue. A D gene is named only where the DNA matches it firmly.

j_call d_call v_call cdr3_aa
TRBJ2-1 TRBD2 TRBV5-1 CASSFPGSSGTYNEQFF
TRBJ2-1 TRBD1 TRBV9 CASSPGTDFYNEQFF
TRBJ2-7 TRBD2 TRBV29-1 CSVLSGGSYEQYF
TRBJ2-2 TRBD2 TRBV7-2 CASSLGPGRKGTGELFF
TRBJ1-1 - TRBV3-1 CASSQARNTEAFF
TRBJ2-7 - TRBV12-3/TRBV12-4 CASSSVLLSAAAREQYF
TRBJ2-7 - TRBV20-1 CSASKTPTYEQYF
TRBJ2-7 - TRBV9 CASSGGPRLGVTRYEQYF
TRBJ2-1 TRBD2 TRBV5-6 CASSSPGLARFSSYNEQFF
TRBJ1-3 - TRBV12-3/TRBV12-4 CASTLFRNTIYF
TRBJ1-5 - TRBV18 CASSPPGQFNQPQHF
TRBJ2-7 - TRBV30 CAWATMGNRAHEQYF
TRBJ2-2 - TRBV6-5 CASSYVVSTGELFF
TRBJ2-7 - TRBV9 CASSVEGSISYEQYF